This entry lists 15 T cell receptor beta chains sequenced from one sample in a study of OX40 agonist ivuxolimab in advanced cancers. Some clones are missing from TCRdb's copy, which holds only in-frame ones; the method was immunoSEQ multiplex PCR. The sample yields roughly 82,000 clones, around four fifths seen once. Source: CD4+ or CD8+ T cells sorted from blood, taken in a trial of the OX40 agonist ivuxolimab. Receptors were obtained from an adult with an advanced solid tumor such as melanoma, head and neck, liver or kidney cancer.

The chain combines TRBV7-9 with TRBJ2-6; tentatively, D is TRBD1 (5 bases). Germline V CDR1 and CDR2: SEHNR, FQNEAQ (reference sequence). This CDR3 has 18 residues. Trimming stripped 2 bases from V and 1 base from J, with 15 bases between. CDR3 region: CASSLRAGKGSGANVLTF. DNA of the CDR3: TGTGCCAGCAGCTTACGGGCAGGGAAAGGATCTGGGGCCAACGTCCTGACTTTC. The whole variable domain, filled in from reference TRBV7-9 and TRBJ2-6, reads DTGVSQNPRHKITKRGQNVTFRCDPISEHNRLYWYRQTLGQGPEFLTYFQNEAQLEKSRLLSDRFSAERPKGSFSTLEIQRTEQGDSAMYLCASSLRAGKGSGANVLTFGAGSRLTVL.

A remark on this clone: The same CDR3 also results from other DNA sequences found in this sample. The chain carries TRBV10-3 and TRBJ2-7; D uncertain. The V gene's germline CDR1 is ENHRY and CDR2 SYGVKD. The CDR3 spans 13 residues. Trimming cost V 0 bases and J 3 bases, with 6 bases left between them. CDR3 sequence (DNA): TGTGCCATCAGTGAGTCGCAGGTCTACGAGCAGTACTTC. Its protein product is CAISESQVYEQYF.

The CDR3 DNA sequence: TGTGCCAGCAGCTCCCTGAGACGCCTGCCCGGGGGCTACACCTTC. Translating it yields CASSSLRRLPGGYTF. V and J are TRBV11-2 and TRBJ1-2, with D uncertain. Deletions cut 4 bases from V and 8 bases from J, with 20 bases between. Germline CDR1 SGHAT, CDR2 FQNNGV. This CDR3 is 15 amino acids long.

This clone was seen more than once but under ten times. The CDR3 DNA follows: TGTGCCAGCTCACCAAGGTCCGGGGGCGTTGATTCACCCCTCCACTTT. This translates into CASSPRSGGVDSPLHF. This chain uses TRBV18 with TRBJ1-6, with a weak D call TRBD1 (6 bases). The CDR3 is 16 residues long. Trimming removed 2 bases from V and 8 bases from J, with 16 bases in between. CDR1 KGHSH and CDR2 LQKENI come from the germline V gene.

This clone was detected a few times. The chain recombines TRBV6-5 with TRBJ1-4; D is undetermined. The CDR3 is 14 residues long. V was shortened by 6 bases and J by 4 bases, with 12 bases between the two germline ends. The germline CDR1 and CDR2 sequences are MNHEY and SVGAGI. DNA for the CDR3: TGTGCCAGCAGCTACCGGGCGGGTAATGAAAAACTGTTTTTT. Translated, it gives CASSYRAGNEKLFF.

The chain has TRBV9 and TRBJ2-3, with a possible D match to TRBD2 (6 bases). V dropped 10 bases and J dropped 0 bases, with 12 bases sitting between them. CDR3 length: 13 residues. Germline lookup yields CDR1 SGDLS and CDR2 YYNGEE. The CDR3 region has the DNA TGTGCCGCCGCCCGGGGGAGCACAGATACGCAGTATTTT. Translation gives CAAARGSTDTQYF.

J is TRBJ1-2 and V is TRBV7-2; D remains ambiguous. Germline loops: CDR1 SGHTA, CDR2 FQGNSA. Deletions cut 1 base from V and 2 bases from J, with 17 bases between. The CDR3 has 17 residues. In DNA form, the CDR3 reads TGTGCCAGCAGCTTAGTCGCCGGGTATCCAATAAACTATGGCTACACCTTC. Amino acids: CASSLVAGYPINYGYTF.

J is TRBJ1-1 and V is TRBV19; 7 bases line up with TRBD1. V lost 6 bases and J lost 4; bases outside the gene matches: 5. Germline CDR1 is LNHDA and CDR2 is SQIVND (reference sequence). The CDR3 contains 13 residues. This chain's CDR3 is CASRTGLATEAFF. The CDR3 nucleotides are TGTGCCAGTAGGACAGGGTTGGCCACTGAAGCTTTCTTT.

The V call is TRBV27, the J call TRBJ2-2, with no clear D. V was clipped by 0 bases and J by 4 bases, with 6 bases between them. Germline V gene lookup returns CDR1 MNHEY and CDR2 SMNVEV (reference sequence). This CDR3 contains 14 residues. Written as DNA, the CDR3 is TGTGCCAGCAGTTTATCATGGAGCACCGGGGAGCTGTTTTTT. Protein sequence: CASSLSWSTGELFF.

This chain links TRBV2 with TRBJ2-5; possible D gene TRBD2, 7 bases. Deletions cut 3 bases from V and 4 bases from J, with 12 bases between. The CDR3 has 14 amino acids. Germline CDR1 and CDR2: SNHLY and FYNNEI. The CDR3 reads CASSDLGGAETQYF. The CDR3 DNA reads TGTGCCAGCAGTGACCTTGGGGGGGCAGAGACCCAGTACTTC.

The chain carries TRBV18 and TRBJ2-7; D is tentatively TRBD1 or TRBD2 (5 bases each). The CDR3 is 15 amino acids. The ends were cut back, 0 bases at V and 6 bases at J, with 15 bases in the middle. Germline loops: CDR1 KGHSH, CDR2 LQKENI. The CDR3 here is CASSPPGIKQGEQYF. As DNA, the CDR3 is TGTGCCAGCTCACCACCCGGGATAAAGCAGGGCGAGCAGTACTTC. Looking up the rest from reference TRBV18 and TRBJ2-7 gives the full variable domain: NAGVMQNPRHLVRRRGQEARLRCSPMKGHSHVYWYRQLPEEGLKFMVYLQKENIIDESGMPKERFSAEFPKEGPSILRIQQVVRGDSAAYFCASSPPGIKQGEQYFGPGTRLTVT.

This chain joins TRBV7-2 and TRBJ2-1; D remains ambiguous. CDR1 and CDR2 (germline): SGHTA, FQGNSA. CDR3 length: 13 residues. Trimming removed 6 bases from V and 6 bases from J, with 12 bases in between. The DNA of the CDR3 is TGTGCCAGCAGAAGTCGACCGGCCAATGAGCAGTTCTTC. It yields the protein CASRSRPANEQFF.

V gene TRBV2 combines with J gene TRBJ2-3; unclear D gene. Germline lookup yields CDR1 SNHLY and CDR2 FYNNEI. The CDR3 has 13 residues. Trimming cost V 1 base and J 10 bases, with 12 bases left between them. The CDR3 reads CASSEGARQPQYF. The DNA for the CDR3 is TGTGCCAGCAGTGAAGGTGCCCGGCAGCCGCAGTATTTT. Full variable domain (outside the CDR3, taken from reference TRBV2 and TRBJ2-3): EPEVTQTPSHQVTQMGQEVILRCVPISNHLYFYWYRQILGQKVEFLVSFYNNEISEKSEIFDDQFSVERPDGSNFTLKIRSTKLEDSAMYFCASSEGARQPQYFGPGTRLTVL.

V and J are TRBV11-2 and TRBJ2-7; D may be TRBD2 (5 bases). V was cut by 0 bases and J by 3 bases, with 12 bases left in between. The CDR3 consists of 15 residues. Germline CDR1 reads SGHAT; CDR2 reads FQNNGV. The CDR3 DNA reads as TGTGCCAGCAGCTTAGATACGGGGTCCGGCTACGAGCAGTACTTC. Protein: CASSLDTGSGYEQYF.

The rearrangement links TRBV5-4 to TRBJ2-2; TRBD1 is a possible D gene (6 bases). The germline V and J ends were trimmed by 4 bases and 2 bases, with 15 bases remaining between them. CDR1 SGHNT and CDR2 YYREEE come from the germline V gene (reference sequence). The CDR3 is 16 residues long. Written as DNA, the CDR3 is TGTGCCAGCAGCGCCAGGGGACCTCTTAACACCGGGGAGCTGTTTTTT. Protein sequence: CASSARGPLNTGELFF.